These 30 T cell receptor beta chains were all obtained from the same sample, sequenced in a study of T and B cells in COVID-19 patients (dated by TCRdb to 2020 to 2021). Sequenced using an Illumina MiSeq. TRB rearrangements were amplified by multiplex PCR with BIOMED2 TRB-A/B primer pools. The raw public reads went through TCRdb reprocessing: fastp at Q25, MiXCR clone calling, in-frame beta chains kept. Rows matching on CDR3 protein sequence are summarized as one entry with the most common DNA and genes. Within this sample are some 5,700 distinct CDR3 sequences, with 25% to 35% of them counted one time only. The biggest ten clones account for approximately 13% of the sample. Genomic DNA extracted from blood, in amounts of roughly 220-550 ng, served as the starting material for amplifying TRB repertoires. Sequencing input: blood. The receptors originated from a human donor with active COVID-19.

CDR3 residues: CASSRGGLGETQYF. In nucleotides, the CDR3 is TGTGCCAGCAGCCGGGGGGGGCTAGGGGAGACCCAGTACTTC. The chain links TRBV7-6 to TRBJ2-5, with TRBD2 identical over 8 bases. CDR1 SGHVS and CDR2 FNYEAQ come from the germline V gene. Trimming cost V 5 bases and J 5 bases; bases outside gene matches: 7. This CDR3 has 14 residues.

In this sample, this clonotype is medium-sized. CDR3 protein: CASSPPGTGDRKQFF. The CDR3 DNA sequence: TGTGCCAGCTCACCACCAGGGACAGGGGACCGCAAGCAGTTCTTC. V usage is TRBV18 and J usage is TRBJ2-1; 10 positions match TRBD1. Trimming removed 0 bases from V and 11 bases from J; junction bases left unmatched: 7. Germline V gene sequence: CDR1 KGHSH, CDR2 LQKENI. The CDR3 loop spans 15 amino acids.

This clonotype was recorded many times. The chain combines TRBV13 with TRBJ1-2; TRBD1 might be the D (6 bases). The V end lost 1 base, the J end lost 4 bases, and 10 bases lay between the germline ends. This CDR3 has 14 amino acids. Germline CDR1 and CDR2: PRHDT and FYEKMQ (reference sequence). This CDR3 is CASSLEGGSYGYTF. In DNA, the CDR3 is TGTGCCAGCAGCTTAGAGGGGGGGAGCTATGGCTACACCTTC.

The chain uses TRBV7-9 and TRBJ2-7, with 8 bases identical to TRBD1. The CDR3 is made up of 13 amino acids. CDR1 is SEHNR, CDR2 FQNEAQ, per germline (reference sequence). Trimming at V came to 5 bases and at J to 3 bases, leaving 3 bases not matched to a gene. CDR3 sequence: CASSRTGNYEQYF. CDR3 coding DNA: TGTGCCAGCAGCCGGACAGGGAACTACGAGCAGTACTTC.

This clonotype was detected a few times. The chain employs TRBV6-2 or TRBV6-3 and TRBJ2-3; TRBD2 matches 11 bases. Germline CDR1 MNHEY, CDR2 SVGEGT. The CDR3 loop spans 15 amino acids. Germline trimming cut 6 bases from V and 3 bases from J; bases unmatched to any gene: 5. The DNA for the CDR3 is TGTGCCAGCAGACTAGCGGGAGTAGTGACAGATACGCAGTATTTT. This gives the protein CASRLAGVVTDTQYF.

This clonotype was counted only a few times. CDR3 sequence (DNA): TGTGCCAGCAGCTTAAGCAGGGCCGGTAATTCACCCCTCCACTTT. Its protein product is CASSLSRAGNSPLHF. The chain combines TRBV11-3 with TRBJ1-6, with a possible D match to TRBD1 (5 bases). CDR1 is SGHNT, CDR2 YENEEA, per germline. V lost 2 bases, J lost 6 bases, and 11 bases lay in between. The CDR3 totals 15 residues.

This clonotype was seen only a few times. The gene calls are TRBV12-3 or TRBV12-4 and TRBJ1-1; D possibly corresponds to TRBD1 (5 bases). Trimming shortened V by 6 bases and J by 5 bases, and 16 bases separated the two germline ends. The CDR3 loop spans 14 amino acids. The CDR3 DNA reads as TGTGCCAGCAGGATCCGCCAGGGATTGACTGAAGCTTTCTTT. Protein: CASRIRQGLTEAFF.

By proportion, this clonotype is medium-sized (0.01 to 0.1%). The chain uses TRBV27 and TRBJ2-1; 8 nucleotides agree with TRBD2. The germline gives CDR1 MNHEY, CDR2 SMNVEV (reference sequence). The CDR3 consists of 15 residues. J was trimmed by 4 bases and V by 3 bases; bases with no gene match: 5. DNA for the CDR3: TGTGCCAGCAGTTTTGCGGGAGGTGGGTACAATGAGCAGTTCTTC. This sequence encodes CASSFAGGGYNEQFF.

This sequence joins TRBV20-1 and TRBJ1-3; unclear D gene. V was trimmed by 0 bases and J by 0 bases, leaving 9 bases between them. Germline assignment: CDR1 DFQATT and CDR2 SNEGSKA (reference sequence). The CDR3 runs to 15 residues. The CDR3 nucleotides read TGCAGTGCTAGAGATCCCAGGATCTCTGGAAACACCATATATTTT. This encodes CSARDPRISGNTIYF.

By share, this clonotype ranks as medium-sized (0.01 to 0.1%). The chain uses TRBV12-3 or TRBV12-4 and TRBJ2-5, with D perhaps TRBD2 (6 bases). V dropped 3 bases and J dropped 7 bases, with 15 bases sitting between them. This CDR3 comprises 14 residues. CDR3 in DNA: TGTGCCAGCAGTTTGCTGGTGGAGGGACGGACCCAGTACTTC. It is translated as CASSLLVEGRTQYF.

This clonotype occurred once. At one of its ends the junction is not consistent with the germline gene, which may arise from a read error. This chain links TRBV4-2 with TRBJ2-7; 9 nucleotides match TRBD2. CDR1 and CDR2 from the germline V gene are LGHNA and YNFKEQ. The CDR3 extends over 19 amino acids. The CDR3 nucleotides read TGCGCCAGCAGCCAAGATGGGACTAGCTCCTATCACACGACCTACGAGCAGTACTTC. Amino acid sequence: CASSQDGTSSYHTTYEQYF.

The sample holds many counts of this clonotype. The CDR3 sequence is CASKVVPTNSPLHF. Written as DNA, the CDR3 is TGTGCCAGCAAAGTGGTCCCGACTAATTCACCCCTCCACTTT. This rearrangement joins TRBV6-2 or TRBV6-3 to TRBJ1-6, with no clear D. The CDR3 consists of 14 residues. V lost 7 bases to trimming and J lost 6 bases, with 13 bases between them. Looked up from germline, CDR1 is MNHEY and CDR2 is SVGEGT.

This clonotype was observed a handful of times. The rearrangement links TRBV11-3 to TRBJ2-7, with 11 bases aligning to TRBD2. Per the germline V gene, CDR1 is SGHNT and CDR2 is YENEEA. The V and J ends lost 5 bases and 6 bases, in that order; junction bases with no gene match: 6. The CDR3 is made up of 14 amino acids. The CDR3 region is CASSQLAGAGEQYF. CDR3 nucleotides: TGTGCCAGCAGCCAACTAGCGGGAGCGGGCGAGCAGTACTTC.

This clonotype was observed a single time. Being one base from a much bigger clone, this may be a read error. The chain is built from TRBV30 and TRBJ2-1; 7 bases agree with TRBD2. With the DNA end fitting TRBJ2-7 better, the J assignment may be wrong. Per germline, CDR1 GTSNPN and CDR2 SVGIG (reference sequence). CDR3 length equals 14 residues. CDR3 region: CAWGGGTTNNEQYF. DNA for the CDR3: TGTGCCTGGGGGGGAGGGACTACCAACAATGAGCAGTACTTC.

By its share, this clonotype is medium-sized (0.01 to 0.1%). This rearrangement joins TRBV11-3 to TRBJ2-7, with 7 bases aligning to TRBD2. The CDR3 covers 15 residues. J was trimmed by 7 bases and V by 1 base; bases with no gene match: 10. Germline CDR1 reads SGHNT; CDR2 reads YENEEA. The chain's CDR3 is CASSLAGAGRVEQYF. CDR3 DNA: TGTGCCAGCAGCTTAGCTGGGGCGGGGAGGGTTGAGCAGTACTTC.

This clonotype was seen only a few times. The chain uses TRBV27 and TRBJ1-1; D perhaps matches TRBD1 (5 bases). Trimming pared 3 bases from V and 1 base from J, leaving 9 bases between. The germline CDR1 and CDR2 sequences are MNHEY and SMNVEV (reference sequence). There are 14 residues in the CDR3. CDR3 region: CASSLYTGNTEAFF. For the CDR3, the DNA is TGTGCCAGCAGTTTGTATACAGGGAACACTGAAGCTTTCTTT.

This chain uses TRBV4-3 with TRBJ2-5, with TRBD2 matching 12 bases. The CDR3 sequence is 18 residues long. CDR1 is LGHNA and CDR2 is YSLEER in the germline V gene. With V trimmed by 0 bases and J by 2 bases, 7 bases remained unmatched. The chain's CDR3 is CASSQDLAGGPSQETQYF. The CDR3 bases are TGCGCCAGCAGCCAAGACCTAGCGGGAGGGCCATCTCAAGAGACCCAGTACTTC.

This clonotype is deemed medium-sized. The chain joins TRBV19 to TRBJ2-7; the match to TRBD1 covers 8 bases. The J segment lost 1 base and the V segment lost 5 bases, leaving 4 bases of the junction unmatched. CDR1 LNHDA and CDR2 SQIVND come from the germline V gene (reference sequence). The CDR3 length is 14 residues. The CDR3 spells CASSAGQGSYEQYF. The CDR3 DNA reads TGTGCCAGTAGTGCAGGACAGGGTTCCTACGAGCAGTACTTC.

This clonotype is termed medium-sized. This chain joins TRBV6-2 or TRBV6-3 and TRBJ1-5; TRBD1 matches at 9 bases. The J segment lost 6 bases and the V segment lost 0 bases, leaving 3 bases of the junction unmatched. This CDR3 has 15 amino acids. The germline gives CDR1 MNHEY, CDR2 SVGEGT. The CDR3 DNA is TGTGCCAGCAGTTACTCGGGACAGGGTAGTCAGCCCCAGCATTTT. As protein: CASSYSGQGSQPQHF.

The CDR3 nucleotides are TGTGCCAGCAGCTTAGGCAGGGCTGTACAGAATGAGCAGTTCTTC. This translates into CASSLGRAVQNEQFF. The chain joins TRBV7-9 to TRBJ2-1; D is perhaps TRBD1 (5 bases). Germline V CDR1 and CDR2: SEHNR, FQNEAQ (reference sequence). V lost 1 base and J 7 bases, leaving 14 bases between the germline ends. The length of the CDR3 is 15 residues.

The rearrangement joins TRBV19 to TRBJ2-3, with 9 bases fitting TRBD2. Germline loops: CDR1 LNHDA, CDR2 SQIVND (reference sequence). The CDR3 extends over 21 amino acids. After removal of 9 bases from V and 0 bases from J, the junction contained 25 bases not matched to a gene. CDR3 in amino acids: CASSYVGLAGSMATSTDTQYF. CDR3 bases: TGTGCCAGCAGCTACGTCGGGCTAGCGGGATCGATGGCTACTAGCACAGATACGCAGTATTTT.

This sequence joins TRBV14 and TRBJ1-6, with unresolved D. The germline gives CDR1 SGHDN, CDR2 FVKESK. V was shortened by 0 bases and J by 9 bases, with 9 bases between the two germline ends. The CDR3 has 14 amino acids. DNA for the CDR3: TGTGCCAGCAGCCAAGAAACCCGGGGTTCACCCCTCCACTTT. It is translated as CASSQETRGSPLHF.

This clonotype has a handful of counts. The rearrangement links TRBV19 to TRBJ2-5; 13 bases align to TRBD2. The CDR3 consists of 15 residues. The germline V gene encodes CDR1 LNHDA and CDR2 SQIVND (reference sequence). Trimming took 6 bases from V and 5 from J; bases not matched to a gene: 6. CDR3 bases: TGTGCCAGTAGCGGGACTAGCGGGACGAGGGAGACCCAGTACTTC. It encodes CASSGTSGTRETQYF.

The rearrangement uses TRBV11-3 and TRBJ2-2; TRBD2 might be the D (6 bases). In germline, CDR1 is SGHNT, CDR2 YENEEA. This CDR3 region has 14 residues. Between the trimmed V and J ends, which lost 10 bases and 6 bases, there was a span of 18 bases. The CDR3 DNA is TGTGCCACCTCCGGCGGGGCAGGGCCCGGGGAGCTGTTTTTT. Encoded protein: CATSGGAGPGELFF.

This clonotype is labeled medium-sized. This sequence joins TRBV19 and TRBJ2-7; D is unresolved. The CDR3 totals 15 residues. Deletions cut 4 bases from V and 0 bases from J, with 13 bases between. CDR1 LNHDA and CDR2 SQIVND come from the germline V gene (reference sequence). The CDR3 protein is CASSSRSLSSYEQYF. The CDR3 DNA is TGTGCCAGTAGTAGCCGGTCTTTGAGCTCCTACGAGCAGTACTTC.

This clonotype is categorized as medium-sized. The chain joins TRBV6-5 to TRBJ2-2, with 7 bases fitting TRBD2. Trimming cost V 5 bases and J 9 bases; bases outside gene matches: 18. CDR3 length equals 17 residues. Germline V lookup: CDR1 MNHEY, CDR2 SVGAGI. CDR3: CASSPIWGRARRRELFF. The CDR3 DNA reads as TGTGCCAGCAGTCCCATCTGGGGGAGGGCGCGGCGCCGGGAGCTGTTTTTT.

In this sample, this clonotype turned up many times. This chain connects TRBV9 to TRBJ2-2; no firm D call. The V end lost 0 bases, the J end lost 7 bases, and 13 bases lay between the germline ends. The CDR3 is 15 residues long. From germline, CDR1 is SGDLS and CDR2 YYNGEE. For the CDR3, the DNA is TGTGCCAGCAGCGTAGACCTTGGATTGATCGGGGAGCTGTTTTTT. Amino acids: CASSVDLGLIGELFF.

This clonotype is medium-sized (0.01 to 0.1%). This chain joins TRBV15 and TRBJ2-5; no definite D call. Germline lookup yields CDR1 LNHNV and CDR2 YYDKDF (reference sequence). V was trimmed by 1 base and J by 5 bases, leaving 11 bases between them. The CDR3 sequence is 14 residues long. The CDR3 region has the DNA TGTGCCACCAGCAGAGCGGGTACCACGGAGACCCAGTACTTC. Amino acid sequence: CATSRAGTTETQYF. The full variable domain, its missing parts supplied by reference TRBV15 and TRBJ2-5, is DAMVIQNPRYQVTQFGKPVTLSCSQTLNHNVMYWYQQKSSQAPKLLFHYYDKDFNNEADTPDNFQSRRPNTSFCFLDIRSPGLGDTAMYLCATSRAGTTETQYFGPGTRLLVL.

This sequence joins TRBV7-2 and TRBJ1-1, with TRBD1 matching 10 bases. Looked up from germline, CDR1 is SGHTA and CDR2 is FQGNSA. The CDR3 runs 17 residues. V was pared by 8 bases and J by 5 bases, with 17 bases of the junction left unmatched. CDR3 sequence reads: CASQPRDRGFSGTEAFF. The CDR3 coding sequence is TGTGCCAGCCAGCCTAGGGACAGGGGATTTTCGGGAACTGAAGCTTTCTTT.

By share of the sample, this clonotype is medium-sized. CDR3 bases: TGTGCCAGTAGGAGCTACGGGACCTCCTACAATGAGCAGTTCTTC. It yields the protein CASRSYGTSYNEQFF. V is TRBV19 and J is TRBJ2-1, with D perhaps being TRBD1 or TRBD2 (5 bases each). This CDR3 comprises 15 residues. Germline loops: CDR1 LNHDA, CDR2 SQIVND (reference sequence). V was trimmed by 6 bases and J by 0 bases, leaving 12 bases between them.